This T cell receptor (beta chain) was retrieved from a study of cytomegalovirus exposure and HLA in healthy donors. Points from the study as a whole: Highly shared variants forming one cluster were likely a sequencing artifact.

Trimming stripped 3 bases from V and 5 bases from J, with 7 bases between. Germline V CDR1 and CDR2: MDHEN, SYDVKM. This CDR3 contains 12 residues. PCR primers comprised 60 Vbeta and 13 Jbeta primers. Profiling relied on immunoSEQ multiplex PCR, and the TCRdb table lists in-frame clones only, not all of them. The sample consists of 150,000 or so clones, around 80% of them appearing once. To note about this clone: Its matching antigen is unknown.

The sequencing input was PBMCs. The source of this sequence is a middle-aged man in good health and CMV-seropositive. The rearrangement uses TRBV28 and TRBJ1-2; D not certain. DNA for the CDR3: TGTGCCAGCAGTTTTGGGGAGTATGGCTACACCTTC. It is translated as CASSFGEYGYTF.